This TCR beta chain was profiled in a study of read filtering for tumor transcriptome and immune sequencing. Study-wide results and limits: The sorted CD138-negative fraction was a mixed bone marrow immune population, not purified T cells. Single-read clonotypes: roughly four fifths of IR-seq clonotypes (about 3.5% of reads), about 70% of RNA-seq clonotypes (roughly 49% of reads). RNA-seq captured clonotypes less deeply and reliably than IR-seq.

From 300 to 450 ng of RNA, a library with molecular barcoded alpha/delta and beta/gamma adaptors was made. TCRdb analysed the reads with MiXCR anew, one entry per CDR3 protein. The sample consists of under 25,000 distinct CDR3 sequences, approximately 15% of them appearing once. This clonotype was observed at least ten times. Its antigen is undetermined. Every patient had bone marrow sampled while the disease was active. The specimen was a population of CD138-negative cells sorted from bone marrow. This clonotype was obtained from a donor aged 40 or over with multiple myeloma.

CDR3 region: CSARRPAGGSGEQFF. DNA for the CDR3: TGCAGTGCTAGGAGACCAGCGGGAGGGTCGGGTGAGCAGTTCTTC. The chain is built from TRBV20-1 and TRBJ2-1, with 10 bases matching TRBD2. The CDR3 spans 15 residues. Germline V CDR1 and CDR2: DFQATT, SNEGSKA (reference sequence). Losses at the gene ends were 3 bases for V and 9 bases for J; bases not matched to a gene: 11.